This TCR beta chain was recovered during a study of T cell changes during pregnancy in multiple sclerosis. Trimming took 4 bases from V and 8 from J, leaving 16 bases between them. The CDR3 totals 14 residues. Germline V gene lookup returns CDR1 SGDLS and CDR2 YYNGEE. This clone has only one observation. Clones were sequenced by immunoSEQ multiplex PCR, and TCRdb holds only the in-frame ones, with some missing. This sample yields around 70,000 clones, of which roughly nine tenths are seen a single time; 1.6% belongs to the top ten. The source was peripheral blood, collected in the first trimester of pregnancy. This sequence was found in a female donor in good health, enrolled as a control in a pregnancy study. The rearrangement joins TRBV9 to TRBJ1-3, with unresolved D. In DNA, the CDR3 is TGTGCCAGCAGCTCGCTAATCCGGTCGGACACCATATATTTT. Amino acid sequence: CASSSLIRSDTIYF. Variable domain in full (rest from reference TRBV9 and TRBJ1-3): DSGVTQTPKHLITATGQRVTLRCSPRSGDLSVYWYQQSLDQGLQFLIQYYNGEERAKGNILERFSAQQFPDLHSELNLSSLELGDSALYFCASSSLIRSDTIYFGEGSWLTVV.